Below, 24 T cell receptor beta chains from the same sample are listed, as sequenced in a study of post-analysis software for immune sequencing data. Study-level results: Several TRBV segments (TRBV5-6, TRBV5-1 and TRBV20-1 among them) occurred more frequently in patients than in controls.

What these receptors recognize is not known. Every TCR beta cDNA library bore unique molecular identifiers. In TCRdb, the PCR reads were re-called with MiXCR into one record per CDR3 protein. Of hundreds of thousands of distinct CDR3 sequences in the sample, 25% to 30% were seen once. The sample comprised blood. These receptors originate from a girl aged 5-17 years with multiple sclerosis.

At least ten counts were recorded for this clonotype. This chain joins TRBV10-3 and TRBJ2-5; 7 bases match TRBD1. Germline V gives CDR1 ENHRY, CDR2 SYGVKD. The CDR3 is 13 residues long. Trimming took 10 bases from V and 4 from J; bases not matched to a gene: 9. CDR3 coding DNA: TGTGCCACCGGACAGGAACGGGGAGAGACCCAGTACTTC. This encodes CATGQERGETQYF.

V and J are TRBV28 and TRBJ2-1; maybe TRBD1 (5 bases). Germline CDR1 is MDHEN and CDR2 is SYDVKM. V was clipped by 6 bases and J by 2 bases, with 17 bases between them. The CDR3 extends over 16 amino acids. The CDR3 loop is CASRPMGSGPYNEQFF. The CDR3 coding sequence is TGTGCCAGCAGACCGATGGGATCAGGGCCCTACAATGAGCAGTTCTTC.

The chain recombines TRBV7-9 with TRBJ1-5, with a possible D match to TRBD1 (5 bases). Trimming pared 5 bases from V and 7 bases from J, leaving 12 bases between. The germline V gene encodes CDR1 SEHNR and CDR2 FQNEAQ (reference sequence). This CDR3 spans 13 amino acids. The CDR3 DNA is TGTGCCAGCAGCCCGACAGCCTCCCAGCCCCAGCATTTT. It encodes CASSPTASQPQHF.

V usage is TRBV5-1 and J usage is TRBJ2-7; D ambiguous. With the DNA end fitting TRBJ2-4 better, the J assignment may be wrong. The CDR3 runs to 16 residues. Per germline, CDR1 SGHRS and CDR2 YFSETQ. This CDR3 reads CASSLNFRADQNIQYF. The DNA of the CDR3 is TGCGCCAGCAGCTTGAATTTTAGGGCCGACCAAAACATTCAGTACTTC.

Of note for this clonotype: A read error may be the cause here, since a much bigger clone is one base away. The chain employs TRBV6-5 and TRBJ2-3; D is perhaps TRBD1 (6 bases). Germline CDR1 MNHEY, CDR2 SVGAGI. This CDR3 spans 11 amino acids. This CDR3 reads CASSRGDSQYF. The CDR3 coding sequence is TGTGCCAGCAGCAGGGGAGATTCGCAGTATTTT.

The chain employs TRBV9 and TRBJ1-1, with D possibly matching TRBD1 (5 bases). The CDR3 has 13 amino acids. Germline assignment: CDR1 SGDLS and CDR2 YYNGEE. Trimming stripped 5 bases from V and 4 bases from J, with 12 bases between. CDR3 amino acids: CASRRGESTEAFF. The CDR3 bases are TGTGCCAGCAGGAGAGGGGAAAGCACTGAAGCTTTCTTT.

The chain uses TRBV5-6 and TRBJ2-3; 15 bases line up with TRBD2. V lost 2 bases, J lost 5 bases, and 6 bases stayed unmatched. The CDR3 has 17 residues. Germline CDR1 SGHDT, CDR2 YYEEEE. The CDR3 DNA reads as TGTGCCAGCAGCTTAATTGGACTAGCGGGGGGGAGAGATACGCAGTATTTT. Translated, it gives CASSLIGLAGGRDTQYF.

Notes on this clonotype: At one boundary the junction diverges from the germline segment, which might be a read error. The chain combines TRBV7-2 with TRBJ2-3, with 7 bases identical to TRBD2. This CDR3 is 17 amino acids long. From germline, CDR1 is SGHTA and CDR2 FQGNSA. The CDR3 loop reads CASSLEGSGLLGNTRYF. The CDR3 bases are TGTGCCAGCAGCTTAGAGGGTAGCGGGCTTCTAGGCAATACGCGGTATTTT.

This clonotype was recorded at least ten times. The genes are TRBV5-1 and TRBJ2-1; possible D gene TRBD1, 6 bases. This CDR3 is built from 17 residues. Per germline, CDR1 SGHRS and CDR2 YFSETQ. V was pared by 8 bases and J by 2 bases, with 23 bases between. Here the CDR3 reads CASHPLPGQQTYNEQFF. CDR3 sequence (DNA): TGCGCCAGTCACCCCCTACCGGGACAACAAACCTACAATGAGCAGTTCTTC.

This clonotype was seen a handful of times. The CDR3 sequence: CSASSGGANVGNQPQHF. DNA of the CDR3: TGCAGTGCTAGTTCAGGGGGCGCGAACGTTGGCAATCAGCCCCAGCATTTT. This chain uses TRBV20-1 with TRBJ1-5; 8 positions agree with TRBD1. V was pared by 3 bases and J by 2 bases, with 12 bases of the junction left unmatched. The CDR3 has 17 amino acids. Germline CDR1 reads DFQATT; CDR2 reads SNEGSKA (reference sequence).

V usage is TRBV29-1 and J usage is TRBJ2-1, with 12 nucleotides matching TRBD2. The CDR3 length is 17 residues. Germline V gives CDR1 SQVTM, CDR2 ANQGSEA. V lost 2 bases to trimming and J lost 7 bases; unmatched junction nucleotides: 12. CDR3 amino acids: CSVERPSGGALSNEQFF. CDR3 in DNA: TGCAGCGTTGAACGGCCTAGCGGGGGGGCCTTATCAAATGAGCAGTTCTTC.

The CDR3 DNA follows: TGTGCCATCAGTGAGGGACTAGCGATGGGAGATACGCAGTATTTT. Its translation is CAISEGLAMGDTQYF. This chain uses TRBV10-3 with TRBJ2-3; 9 bases match TRBD2. The CDR3 consists of 15 residues. The ends lost 2 bases at V and 5 bases at J; junction bases unmatched: 5. The V gene's germline CDR1 is ENHRY and CDR2 SYGVKD.

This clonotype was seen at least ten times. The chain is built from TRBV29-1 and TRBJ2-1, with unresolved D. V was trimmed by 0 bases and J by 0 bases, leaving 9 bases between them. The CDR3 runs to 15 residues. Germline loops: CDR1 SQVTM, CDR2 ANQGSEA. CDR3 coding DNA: TGCAGCGTTGAAGATGTCCCGGACTCCTACAATGAGCAGTTCTTC. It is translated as CSVEDVPDSYNEQFF.

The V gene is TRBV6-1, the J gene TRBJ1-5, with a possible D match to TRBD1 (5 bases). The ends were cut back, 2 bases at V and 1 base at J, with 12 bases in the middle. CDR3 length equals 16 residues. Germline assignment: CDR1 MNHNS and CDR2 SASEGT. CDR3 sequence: CASSEWGSPSNQPQHF. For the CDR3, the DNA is TGTGCCAGCAGTGAATGGGGGTCGCCGAGCAATCAGCCCCAGCATTTT.

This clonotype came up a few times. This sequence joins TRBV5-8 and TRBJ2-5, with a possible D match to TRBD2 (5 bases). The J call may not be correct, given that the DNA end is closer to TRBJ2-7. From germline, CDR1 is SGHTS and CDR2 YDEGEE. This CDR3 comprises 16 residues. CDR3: CASTPGLASHSYEQYF. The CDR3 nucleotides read TGTGCCAGCACCCCCGGGCTAGCATCACACTCCTACGAGCAGTACTTC.

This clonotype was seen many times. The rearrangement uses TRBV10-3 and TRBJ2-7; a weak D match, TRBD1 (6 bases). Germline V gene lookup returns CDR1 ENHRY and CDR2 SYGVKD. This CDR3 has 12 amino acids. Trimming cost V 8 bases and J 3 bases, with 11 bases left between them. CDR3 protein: CAIGQGYYEQYF. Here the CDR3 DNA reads TGTGCCATCGGCCAGGGGTACTACGAGCAGTACTTC.

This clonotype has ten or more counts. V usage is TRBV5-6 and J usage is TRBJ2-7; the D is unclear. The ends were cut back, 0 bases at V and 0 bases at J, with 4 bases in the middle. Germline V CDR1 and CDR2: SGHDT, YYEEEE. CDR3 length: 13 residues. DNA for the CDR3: TGTGCCAGCAGCTTGGACCCCTCCTACGAGCAGTACTTC. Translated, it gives CASSLDPSYEQYF.

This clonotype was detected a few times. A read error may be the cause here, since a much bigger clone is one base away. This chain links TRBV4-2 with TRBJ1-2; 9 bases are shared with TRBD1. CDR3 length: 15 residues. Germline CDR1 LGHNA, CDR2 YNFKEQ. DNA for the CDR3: TGTGCCGGCAGCCAAACACAGGGGGCAGACTATGGCTACACCTTC. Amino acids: CAGSQTQGADYGYTF.

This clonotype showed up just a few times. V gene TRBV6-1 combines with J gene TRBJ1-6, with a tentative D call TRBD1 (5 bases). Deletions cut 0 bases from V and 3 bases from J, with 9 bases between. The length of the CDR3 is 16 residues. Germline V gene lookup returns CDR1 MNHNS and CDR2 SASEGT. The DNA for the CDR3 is TGTGCCAGCAGTGAAGCGTGGGACGGCTATAATTCACCCCTCCACTTT. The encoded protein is CASSEAWDGYNSPLHF.

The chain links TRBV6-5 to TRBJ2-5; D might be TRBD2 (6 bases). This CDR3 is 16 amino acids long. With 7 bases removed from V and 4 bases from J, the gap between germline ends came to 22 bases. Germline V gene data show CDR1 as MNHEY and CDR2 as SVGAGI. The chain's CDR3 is CASTLTRRVEGETQYF. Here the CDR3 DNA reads TGTGCCAGCACCCTAACCCGCAGGGTGGAGGGAGAGACCCAGTACTTC.

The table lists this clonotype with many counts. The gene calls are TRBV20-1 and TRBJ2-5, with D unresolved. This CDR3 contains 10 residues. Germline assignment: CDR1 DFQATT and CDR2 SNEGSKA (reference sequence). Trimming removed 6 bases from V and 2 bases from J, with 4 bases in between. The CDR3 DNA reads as TGCAGTGCAGATCAAGAGACCCAGTACTTC. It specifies CSADQETQYF.

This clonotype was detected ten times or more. The CDR3 protein is CAIGLREQETQYF. In nucleotides, the CDR3 is TGTGCCATCGGTCTGCGGGAACAAGAGACCCAGTACTTC. J is TRBJ2-5 and V is TRBV10-3, with a weak D call TRBD2 (6 bases). Trimming removed 8 bases from V and 2 bases from J, with 12 bases in between. The CDR3 has 13 residues. From germline, CDR1 is ENHRY and CDR2 SYGVKD.

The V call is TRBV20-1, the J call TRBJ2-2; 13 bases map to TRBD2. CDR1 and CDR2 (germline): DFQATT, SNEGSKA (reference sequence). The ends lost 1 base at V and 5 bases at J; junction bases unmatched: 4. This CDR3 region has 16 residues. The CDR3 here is CSARGILAGGTGELFF. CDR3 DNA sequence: TGCAGTGCTAGAGGGATACTAGCGGGAGGGACCGGGGAGCTGTTTTTT.

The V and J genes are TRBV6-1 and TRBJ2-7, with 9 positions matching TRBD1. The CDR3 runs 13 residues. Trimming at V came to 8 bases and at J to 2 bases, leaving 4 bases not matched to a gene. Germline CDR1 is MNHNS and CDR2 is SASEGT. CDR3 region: CASGGQGTYEQYF. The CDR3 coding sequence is TGTGCCAGCGGGGGACAGGGAACCTACGAGCAGTACTTC.